Here is one T cell receptor (beta chain) with its context. This sample was included in a study of blood T cell repertoires in COVID-19. Germline V lookup: CDR1 MNHEY, CDR2 SVGAGI. Trimming left V 7 bases short and J 1 base short, with 14 bases between. This CDR3 contains 15 residues. Per the original data handling: Using reference gene primer amplification, nucleated cell counts were estimated. Assay: immunoSEQ multiplex PCR; the TCRdb copy retains only in-frame clones and omits some. V and J calls and clone size are copied from that table; D and trimming were computed from the DNA. The sample lists under 200,000 clones, roughly 84% occurring once.

V usage is TRBV6-5 and J usage is TRBJ1-5; possible D gene TRBD1, 6 bases. Sequences were obtained from peripheral blood. This TCR was sampled from a man aged 18 to 29 with active or convalescent COVID-19. The CDR3 protein is CASTFGQTSNQPQHF. For the CDR3, the DNA is TGTGCCAGCACCTTTGGACAGACGAGCAATCAGCCCCAGCATTTT.